This T cell receptor (beta chain) was sequenced during a study of control samples from healthy donors and cancer patients. TCRdb's table, derived via immunoSEQ multiplex PCR, lists solely in-frame clones and lacks some. The sample has some 82,000 clones, roughly 88% seen once. Germline CDR1 reads MNHNS; CDR2 reads SASEGT. Trimming removed 0 bases from V and 1 base from J, with 11 bases in between. The CDR3 runs to 16 residues. The sequenced material came from PBMCs. The rearrangement links TRBV6-1 to TRBJ2-3; no firm D call. The source of this sequence is a man between 60 and 75 years old with head and neck cancer. CDR3 in amino acids: CASSEAKDPRTDTQYF. CDR3 sequence (DNA): TGTGCCAGCAGTGAAGCCAAGGACCCGCGCACAGATACGCAGTATTTT.